The 17 T cell receptor beta chains given below trace back to one sample, sequenced in a study of blood T cell repertoires in COVID-19. The method was immunoSEQ multiplex PCR; TCRdb's version includes in-frame clones alone and lacks a portion of them. The table has approximately 45,000 clones, over 70% seen once. The sequenced material came from peripheral blood. The receptors here all came from a woman of 80 years or more with COVID-19, enrolled during active disease.

The genes are TRBV5-1 and TRBJ2-7; no definite D call. Germline CDR1 SGHRS, CDR2 YFSETQ. The CDR3 has 14 amino acids. Trimming stripped 0 bases from V and 2 bases from J, with 9 bases between. CDR3 DNA: TGCGCCAGCAGCTTGGCCAGATCCCCCTACGAGCAGTACTTC. It encodes CASSLARSPYEQYF.

The chain carries TRBV29-1 and TRBJ2-5, with TRBD2 identical over 7 bases. The germline gives CDR1 SQVTM, CDR2 ANQGSEA. This CDR3 is 13 amino acids long. The trim removed 5 bases at V and 2 bases at J, leaving 5 bases unmatched. The DNA for the CDR3 is TGCAGCGTTCTTGCTAGCGGACAAGAGACCCAGTACTTC. Protein: CSVLASGQETQYF.

This rearrangement joins TRBV7-2 to TRBJ2-4; D is ambiguous. V was cut by 2 bases and J by 5 bases, with 13 bases left in between. The CDR3 has 15 residues. Germline V gene data show CDR1 as SGHTA and CDR2 as FQGNSA. The DNA for the CDR3 is TGTGCCAGCAGCTTAAACCCAGTGGCGGAAAACATTCAGTACTTC. This encodes CASSLNPVAENIQYF.

The chain combines TRBV6-5 with TRBJ2-3; 11 nucleotides agree with TRBD2. Germline V gives CDR1 MNHEY, CDR2 SVGAGI. The CDR3 length is 15 residues. The trim removed 4 bases at V and 5 bases at J, leaving 5 bases unmatched. The CDR3 DNA reads as TGTGCCAGCAGTTCCGGGACTAGCGGACTAGATACGCAGTATTTT. Translated, it gives CASSSGTSGLDTQYF.

The gene calls are TRBV7-6 and TRBJ2-2; 15 positions match TRBD2. Germline CDR1 SGHVS, CDR2 FNYEAQ. This CDR3 spans 19 amino acids. After removal of 5 bases from V and 2 bases from J, the junction contained 9 bases not matched to a gene. CDR3 sequence (DNA): TGTGCCAGCAGCCTTACCGGACTAGCGGGGGGGTTAAACACCGGGGAGCTGTTTTTT. Translation gives CASSLTGLAGGLNTGELFF. Combining the CDR3 with reference TRBV7-6 and TRBJ2-2 gives the whole variable domain GAGVSQSPRYKVTKRGQDVALRCDPISGHVSLYWYRQALGQGPEFLTYFNYEAQQDKSGLPNDRFSAERPEGSISTLTIQRTEQRDSAMYRCASSLTGLAGGLNTGELFFGEGSRLTVL.

This clone has only one observation. The chain carries TRBV19 and TRBJ2-2, with D maybe TRBD2 (6 bases). Between the trimmed V and J ends, which lost 7 bases and 4 bases, there was a span of 13 bases. The CDR3 contains 14 residues. The V gene's germline CDR1 is LNHDA and CDR2 SQIVND (reference sequence). As DNA, the CDR3 is TGTGCCAGTATGACGGGAGTGAGCACCGGGGAGCTGTTTTTT. Translated, it gives CASMTGVSTGELFF.

CDR3 loop: CASSLGVSLSSYNSPLHF. CDR3 nucleotide sequence: TGTGCCAGCAGCTTAGGCGTGTCTTTGAGCTCCTATAATTCACCCCTCCACTTT. The chain links TRBV7-9 to TRBJ1-6, with D unclear. V lost 1 base, J lost 0 bases, and 13 bases lay in between. The CDR3 has 18 amino acids. CDR1 and CDR2 from the germline V gene are SEHNR and FQNEAQ (reference sequence).

V is TRBV18 and J is TRBJ1-6, with 8 positions matching TRBD1. V shed 3 bases, J shed 7 bases, and the junction held 5 bases outside the gene matches. From germline, CDR1 is KGHSH and CDR2 LQKENI. This CDR3 is built from 15 residues. The CDR3 sequence is CASSPSDRANSPLHF. The CDR3 bases are TGTGCCAGCTCACCTTCGGACAGGGCGAATTCACCCCTCCACTTT.

The gene calls are TRBV2 and TRBJ1-5, with D perhaps matching TRBD1 (6 bases). This CDR3 region has 18 residues. V was cut by 5 bases and J by 0 bases, with 20 bases left in between. CDR1 SNHLY and CDR2 FYNNEI come from the germline V gene. Here the CDR3 DNA reads TGTGCCAGCAGTCCAATTCTCGGGACATTTGATAGCAATCAGCCCCAGCATTTT. This codes for CASSPILGTFDSNQPQHF.

The rearrangement uses TRBV9 and TRBJ1-1, with 8 bases identical to TRBD1. The V gene's germline CDR1 is SGDLS and CDR2 YYNGEE. The CDR3 runs to 15 residues. With 4 bases clipped from V and 4 bases from J, the junction kept 9 bases outside the gene matches. This CDR3 is CASSPPSTGGTEAFF. CDR3 DNA sequence: TGTGCCAGCAGCCCCCCATCAACAGGGGGCACTGAAGCTTTCTTT.

The chain is built from TRBV19 and TRBJ1-2; 7 nucleotides line up with TRBD1. This CDR3 contains 14 residues. The V gene end was trimmed by 7 bases and the J gene end by 4 bases; junction bases not matched to a gene: 9. The germline gives CDR1 LNHDA, CDR2 SQIVND (reference sequence). In DNA, the CDR3 is TGTGCCAGTAACAGGGACAGAACCTTCTATGGCTACACCTTC. Its translation: CASNRDRTFYGYTF.

J is TRBJ1-3 and V is TRBV7-9; D might be TRBD1 (5 bases). Trimming stripped 3 bases from V and 8 bases from J, with 11 bases between. Germline lookup yields CDR1 SEHNR and CDR2 FQNEAQ (reference sequence). This CDR3 contains 13 residues. The CDR3 region is CASSLTVLYTIYF. DNA for the CDR3: TGTGCCAGCAGCTTGACAGTACTTTACACCATATATTTT.

A few counts support this clone. The chain links TRBV5-1 to TRBJ2-1; TRBD2 aligns across 7 bases. The CDR3 totals 13 residues. V gave up 3 bases and J gave up 5 bases; unmatched junction bases: 2. Germline values: CDR1 SGHRS, CDR2 YFSETQ. As DNA, the CDR3 is TGCGCCAGCAGCTGGGGAGGGGACAATGAGCAGTTCTTC. Translated: CASSWGGDNEQFF. The full variable domain, with the rest looked up from reference TRBV5-1 and TRBJ2-1, is KAGVTQTPRYLIKTRGQQVTLSCSPISGHRSVSWYQQTPGQGLQFLFEYFSETQRNKGNFPGRFSGRQFSNSRSEMNVSTLELGDSALYLCASSWGGDNEQFFGPGTRLTVL.

The V and J genes are TRBV5-5 and TRBJ1-2; D is ambiguous. The V end was cut by 0 bases, the J end by 0 bases, with 9 bases between. CDR3 length: 15 amino acids. CDR1 and CDR2 (germline): SGHKS, YYEKEE (reference sequence). The CDR3 region is CASSLGFPANYGYTF. The CDR3 DNA is TGTGCCAGCAGCTTGGGCTTCCCAGCTAACTATGGCTACACCTTC. The entire variable domain, with the rest obtained from reference TRBV5-5 and TRBJ1-2, is as follows: DAGVTQSPTHLIKTRGQQVTLRCSPISGHKSVSWYQQVLGQGPQFIFQYYEKEERGRGNFPDRFSARQFPNYSSELNVNALLLGDSALYLCASSLGFPANYGYTFGSGTRLTVV.

V gene TRBV19 combines with J gene TRBJ2-1; tentative D call: TRBD1 (6 bases). CDR1 and CDR2 from the germline V gene are LNHDA and SQIVND (reference sequence). V was pared by 5 bases and J by 3 bases, with 11 bases between. This CDR3 spans 14 amino acids. The CDR3 DNA reads TGTGCCAGTAGTCCCTGGACAGTCTACAATGAGCAGTTCTTC. This encodes CASSPWTVYNEQFF. Using reference TRBV19 and TRBJ2-1 for the parts outside the CDR3, the full variable domain is DGGITQSPKYLFRKEGQNVTLSCEQNLNHDAMYWYRQDPGQGLRLIYYSQIVNDFQKGDIAEGYSVSREKKESFPLTVTSAQKNPTAFYLCASSPWTVYNEQFFGPGTRLTVL.

The chain employs TRBV7-8 and TRBJ1-5; the D gene is possibly TRBD1 (6 bases). CDR3 size: 17 residues. The V gene lost 4 bases and the J gene lost 3 bases, with 19 bases spanning the gap. Germline V CDR1 and CDR2: SGHVS, FQNEAQ. The CDR3 protein is CASSSLPTGFNNQPQHF. DNA of the CDR3: TGTGCCAGCAGCTCCCTTCCTACAGGGTTTAACAATCAGCCCCAGCATTTT. Together with reference TRBV7-8 and TRBJ1-5, the CDR3 gives the full variable domain: GAGVSQSPRYKVAKRGQDVALRCDPISGHVSLFWYQQALGQGPEFLTYFQNEAQLDKSGLPSDRFFAERPEGSVSTLKIQRTQQEDSAVYLCASSSLPTGFNNQPQHFGDGTRLSIL.

The V call is TRBV7-2, the J call TRBJ1-5; 8 bases are a match to TRBD1. This CDR3 region has 18 residues. Germline CDR1 and CDR2: SGHTA and FQGNSA. Unmatched junction bases numbered 19, after V lost 5 bases and J lost 7 bases. CDR3: CASSRLPQGASLEQPQHF. CDR3 coding DNA: TGTGCCAGCAGCCGGCTACCCCAGGGGGCGAGTCTTGAACAGCCCCAGCATTTT.